This is a list of T cell receptor beta chains from one sample in a study of T cell responses to AZD1222 COVID-19 vaccine. Data came from immunoSEQ multiplex PCR; TCRdb stores just in-frame clones and leaves some out. The sample holds around 100,000 clones, 65% to 90% seen once. Sequenced here: peripheral blood, sampled on day 0 of AZD1222 vaccination. These receptors were collected from an adult in good health. Both conserved end residues are part of each CDR3. Fields, in order: V gene, J gene, clone size, D gene, CDR3 protein, CDR3 DNA. D genes are given only for firm matches. Expanded clones are given a class, and other clones once, few, many or no size at all.

V gene: TRBV7-3
J gene: TRBJ2-5
clone size: -
D gene: -
CDR3 protein: CASSPTGTQGETQYF
CDR3 DNA: TGTGCCAGCAGCCCAACCGGGACTCAGGGGGAGACCCAGTACTTC

V gene: TRBV6-2/TRBV6-3
J gene: TRBJ1-6
clone size: once
D gene: -
CDR3 protein: CASSQPAGVSSPLHF
CDR3 DNA: TGTGCCAGCAGTCAGCCGGCAGGGGTCTCTTCACCCCTCCACTTT

V gene: TRBV6-5
J gene: TRBJ1-5
clone size: -
D gene: -
CDR3 protein: CASRDMANQPQHF
CDR3 DNA: TGTGCCAGCAGGGACATGGCCAATCAGCCCCAGCATTTT

V gene: TRBV3-1/TRBV3-2
J gene: TRBJ2-3
clone size: -
D gene: -
CDR3 protein: CASSPRFKGGVKDTQYF
CDR3 DNA: TGTGCCAGCAGCCCCCGGTTCAAGGGTGGGGTGAAAGATACGCAGTATTTT

V gene: TRBV14
J gene: TRBJ1-1
clone size: once
D gene: -
CDR3 protein: CASSPLGTRMNTEAFF
CDR3 DNA: TGTGCCAGCAGCCCCCTGGGAACGCGGATGAACACTGAAGCTTTCTTT

V gene: TRBV19
J gene: TRBJ1-5
clone size: once
D gene: -
CDR3 protein: CASSIDLDGRNQPQHF
CDR3 DNA: TGTGCCAGTAGTATAGATCTCGACGGACGCAATCAGCCCCAGCATTTT

V gene: TRBV7-2
J gene: TRBJ2-2
clone size: few
D gene: -
CDR3 protein: CASSLGTGTYKGELFF
CDR3 DNA: TGTGCCAGCAGCTTAGGGACCGGGACGTATAAGGGGGAGCTGTTTTTT

V gene: TRBV7-3
J gene: TRBJ2-7
clone size: -
D gene: -
CDR3 protein: CASSLGPLYEQYF
CDR3 DNA: TGTGCCAGCAGCTTAGGGCCGCTCTACGAGCAGTACTTC

V gene: TRBV4-1
J gene: TRBJ2-1
clone size: -
D gene: TRBD1
CDR3 protein: CASSQEVTGGDEQFF
CDR3 DNA: TGCGCCAGCAGCCAAGAGGTGACAGGGGGTGATGAGCAGTTCTTC

V gene: TRBV29-1
J gene: TRBJ2-1
clone size: once
D gene: -
CDR3 protein: CSVEVKAGYNEQFF
CDR3 DNA: TGCAGCGTTGAAGTAAAGGCAGGTTACAATGAGCAGTTCTTC

V gene: TRBV10-1
J gene: TRBJ2-7
clone size: -
D gene: -
CDR3 protein: CASPPGGPGASYEQYF
CDR3 DNA: TGCGCCAGCCCTCCCGGAGGGCCGGGGGCCTCCTACGAGCAGTACTTC

V gene: TRBV6-5
J gene: TRBJ2-1
clone size: -
D gene: TRBD1
CDR3 protein: CASSMTGTLYNEQFF
CDR3 DNA: TGTGCCAGCAGTATGACAGGGACCCTCTACAATGAGCAGTTCTTC

V gene: TRBV25-1
J gene: TRBJ1-5
clone size: -
D gene: -
CDR3 protein: CASSDGGIYQPQHF
CDR3 DNA: TGTGCCAGCAGTGACGGGGGGATTTATCAGCCCCAGCATTTT

V gene: TRBV5-5
J gene: TRBJ1-5
clone size: -
D gene: -
CDR3 protein: CASSLHAKDQPQHF
CDR3 DNA: TGTGCCAGCAGCTTACATGCCAAAGATCAGCCCCAGCATTTT

V gene: TRBV5-5
J gene: TRBJ1-4
clone size: -
D gene: -
CDR3 protein: CASSIRGGGTNEKLFF
CDR3 DNA: TGTGCCAGCAGCATCAGGGGAGGGGGAACTAATGAAAAACTGTTTTTT

V gene: TRBV3-1/TRBV3-2
J gene: TRBJ2-6
clone size: once
D gene: -
CDR3 protein: CASSRPLQLAGANVLTF
CDR3 DNA: TGTGCCAGCAGCCGCCCCCTTCAGCTAGCTGGGGCCAACGTCCTGACTTTC

V gene: TRBV6-5
J gene: TRBJ1-1
clone size: -
D gene: -
CDR3 protein: CASKLAGYSVDEAFF
CDR3 DNA: TGTGCCAGCAAGCTCGCTGGATATTCCGTTGATGAAGCTTTCTTT

V gene: TRBV30
J gene: TRBJ2-5
clone size: -
D gene: TRBD2
CDR3 protein: CAWSARGRPRETQYF
CDR3 DNA: TGTGCCTGGAGTGCGCGGGGGAGGCCTCGGGAGACCCAGTACTTC

V gene: TRBV5-1
J gene: TRBJ2-7
clone size: -
D gene: TRBD2
CDR3 protein: CASSLELAGGFYEQYF
CDR3 DNA: TGCGCCAGCAGCTTGGAGCTAGCGGGCGGGTTCTACGAGCAGTACTTC

V gene: TRBV12-3/TRBV12-4
J gene: TRBJ1-6
clone size: -
D gene: -
CDR3 protein: CASSLGGRNLHF
CDR3 DNA: TGTGCCAGCAGTCTAGGGGGACGAAACCTCCACTTT

V gene: TRBV10-3
J gene: TRBJ2-1
clone size: once
D gene: -
CDR3 protein: CAISNRDSDNEQFF
CDR3 DNA: TGTGCCATCAGTAACCGGGACTCTGACAATGAGCAGTTCTTC

V gene: TRBV6-2/TRBV6-3
J gene: TRBJ1-5
clone size: -
D gene: TRBD1
CDR3 protein: CASSRGTGGGQPQHF
CDR3 DNA: TGTGCCAGCAGTCGAGGGACAGGGGGCGGTCAGCCCCAGCATTTT

V gene: TRBV24-1
J gene: TRBJ2-3
clone size: -
D gene: -
CDR3 protein: CATSDRQSSSTDTQYF
CDR3 DNA: TGTGCCACCAGTGACCGACAGTCCTCTAGCACAGATACGCAGTATTTT

V gene: TRBV5-1
J gene: TRBJ2-2
clone size: -
D gene: -
CDR3 protein: CASSLYRDTGELFF
CDR3 DNA: TGCGCCAGCAGCTTGTATCGTGACACCGGGGAGCTGTTTTTT

V gene: TRBV5-5
J gene: TRBJ2-7
clone size: -
D gene: TRBD2
CDR3 protein: CASSLFSGTRGEEQYF
CDR3 DNA: TGTGCCAGCAGCTTGTTTTCGGGGACTAGAGGAGAAGAGCAGTACTTC

V gene: TRBV30
J gene: TRBJ2-7
clone size: once
D gene: TRBD1
CDR3 protein: CALQGATYEQYF
CDR3 DNA: TGTGCCTTACAGGGGGCTACCTACGAGCAGTACTTC

V gene: TRBV5-8
J gene: TRBJ2-1
clone size: -
D gene: -
CDR3 protein: CASSLEYNEQFF
CDR3 DNA: TGTGCCAGCAGCTTGGAATACAATGAGCAGTTCTTC

V gene: TRBV2
J gene: TRBJ2-1
clone size: -
D gene: -
CDR3 protein: CASTELTYNEQFF
CDR3 DNA: TGTGCCAGCACGGAACTAACCTACAATGAGCAGTTCTTC

V gene: TRBV6-2/TRBV6-3
J gene: TRBJ2-2
clone size: few
D gene: TRBD1
CDR3 protein: CASSKGQGHTGELFF
CDR3 DNA: TGTGCCAGCAGTAAGGGACAGGGGCACACCGGGGAGCTGTTTTTT

V gene: TRBV27
J gene: TRBJ1-2
clone size: -
D gene: -
CDR3 protein: CASSLSGGDYGYTF
CDR3 DNA: TGTGCCAGCAGTTTATCAGGAGGGGACTATGGCTACACCTTC

V gene: TRBV5-6
J gene: TRBJ2-7
clone size: -
D gene: -
CDR3 protein: CASSLNPTYEQYF
CDR3 DNA: TGTGCCAGCAGCTTGAACCCCACCTACGAGCAGTACTTC

V gene: TRBV10-3
J gene: TRBJ1-5
clone size: -
D gene: TRBD1
CDR3 protein: CAIRGQENQPQHF
CDR3 DNA: TGTGCCATCAGGGGACAGGAGAATCAGCCCCAGCATTTT

V gene: TRBV4-3
J gene: TRBJ1-2
clone size: -
D gene: -
CDR3 protein: CASSQAATGNYGYTF
CDR3 DNA: TGCGCCAGCAGCCAAGCCGCGACAGGAAACTATGGCTACACCTTC

V gene: TRBV5-1
J gene: TRBJ1-1
clone size: -
D gene: -
CDR3 protein: CASSLVIRAEAFF
CDR3 DNA: TGCGCCAGCAGCTTGGTGATCCGGGCTGAAGCTTTCTTT

V gene: TRBV4-1
J gene: TRBJ2-2
clone size: -
D gene: -
CDR3 protein: CASSQGAHSPGELFF
CDR3 DNA: TGCGCCAGCAGCCAAGGCGCACACAGTCCAGGGGAGCTGTTTTTT

V gene: TRBV28
J gene: TRBJ2-7
clone size: -
D gene: -
CDR3 protein: CASSLSQGSYEQYF
CDR3 DNA: TGTGCCAGCAGTTTATCGCAGGGTAGTTACGAGCAGTACTTC

V gene: TRBV2
J gene: TRBJ1-3
clone size: -
D gene: -
CDR3 protein: CATQGLRNTIYF
CDR3 DNA: TGTGCCACACAGGGACTTAGAAACACCATATATTTT

V gene: TRBV28
J gene: TRBJ1-2
clone size: -
D gene: TRBD1
CDR3 protein: CATAVGTGGLGYTF
CDR3 DNA: TGTGCCACCGCGGTCGGGACAGGGGGCCTTGGCTACACCTTC

V gene: TRBV18
J gene: TRBJ2-6
clone size: -
D gene: TRBD2
CDR3 protein: CASSPLAGGSGANVLTF
CDR3 DNA: TGTGCCAGCTCCCCACTAGCGGGAGGTTCTGGGGCCAACGTCCTGACTTTC

V gene: TRBV5-1
J gene: TRBJ1-1
clone size: -
D gene: -
CDR3 protein: CASSLGALNTEAFF
CDR3 DNA: TGCGCCAGCAGCTTGGGGGCATTGAACACTGAAGCTTTCTTT

V gene: TRBV5-4
J gene: TRBJ1-1
clone size: -
D gene: -
CDR3 protein: CASSSGGFEAFF
CDR3 DNA: TGTGCCAGCAGCTCGGGAGGGTTTGAAGCTTTCTTT

V gene: TRBV7-9
J gene: TRBJ1-2
clone size: -
D gene: -
CDR3 protein: CASSLSTDGYTF
CDR3 DNA: TGTGCCAGCAGCTTGTCGACAGACGGCTACACCTTC

V gene: TRBV6-5
J gene: TRBJ2-7
clone size: -
D gene: TRBD1
CDR3 protein: CASRTGTGGGEQYF
CDR3 DNA: TGTGCCAGCAGGACCGGGACAGGGGGAGGCGAGCAGTACTTC

V gene: TRBV6-4
J gene: TRBJ1-2
clone size: -
D gene: -
CDR3 protein: CASREPRLLEVCGYTF
CDR3 DNA: TGTGCCAGCAGAGAACCCCGGCTCCTCGAAGTTTGTGGCTACACCTTC

V gene: TRBV27
J gene: TRBJ2-7
clone size: -
D gene: -
CDR3 protein: CASRRWDGSYEQYF
CDR3 DNA: TGTGCCAGCCGTAGATGGGACGGATCCTACGAGCAGTACTTC

V gene: TRBV20-1
J gene: TRBJ1-3
clone size: -
D gene: -
CDR3 protein: CSASDDSGLSGNTIYF
CDR3 DNA: TGCAGTGCTAGTGACGACAGCGGACTCTCTGGAAACACCATATATTTT

V gene: TRBV7-2
J gene: TRBJ2-1
clone size: -
D gene: -
CDR3 protein: CASSPDTISYNEQFF
CDR3 DNA: TGTGCCAGCAGCCCCGACACAATTTCCTACAATGAGCAGTTCTTC

V gene: TRBV14
J gene: TRBJ2-7
clone size: -
D gene: TRBD1
CDR3 protein: CASTQGYEQYF
CDR3 DNA: TGTGCCAGCACACAGGGGTACGAGCAGTACTTC

V gene: TRBV6-1
J gene: TRBJ1-2
clone size: once
D gene: -
CDR3 protein: CASSEWPSSTNYGYTF
CDR3 DNA: TGTGCCAGCAGTGAATGGCCCAGCTCAACTAACTATGGCTACACCTTC

V gene: TRBV14
J gene: TRBJ1-3
clone size: -
D gene: -
CDR3 protein: CASSRMGVFSGNTIYF
CDR3 DNA: TGTGCCAGCAGCCGAATGGGAGTTTTCTCTGGAAACACCATATATTTT

V gene: TRBV11-1
J gene: TRBJ2-7
clone size: -
D gene: TRBD1
CDR3 protein: CASGDSGTYEQYF
CDR3 DNA: TGTGCCAGCGGGGACAGTGGAACCTACGAGCAGTACTTC

V gene: TRBV7-9
J gene: TRBJ2-7
clone size: -
D gene: TRBD2
CDR3 protein: CASSSGLAGYEQYF
CDR3 DNA: TGTGCCAGCAGCTCGGGACTAGCGGGCTACGAGCAGTACTTC

V gene: TRBV6-5
J gene: TRBJ2-7
clone size: -
D gene: TRBD2
CDR3 protein: CASSYYSTSVEQYF
CDR3 DNA: TGTGCCAGCAGTTACTACTCGACTAGCGTCGAGCAGTACTTC

V gene: TRBV2
J gene: TRBJ2-3
clone size: -
D gene: TRBD2
CDR3 protein: CASSYTPGLAGVDTQYF
CDR3 DNA: TGTGCCAGCAGTTATACACCGGGACTAGCGGGGGTAGATACGCAGTATTTT